This T cell receptor (beta chain) was documented in a study of blood T cell repertoires in COVID-19. On the study more broadly: Collection of acute and convalescent COVID-19 samples took place in the United States, Italy and Spain. Nucleic acid was either cDNA or gDNA, and it came from T cells, B-cell-depleted T cells, or PBMCs.

In the original analysis: The authors estimated nucleated cell counts from reference gene primer amplification. The data were produced by immunoSEQ multiplex PCR, yet TCRdb's version contains in-frame clones alone and is incomplete. V and J calls and clone size are those listed in that table; D and trimming were worked out from the DNA. The sample has more than 150,000 clones, about 87% seen once. This CDR3 contains 15 residues. This rearrangement joins TRBV21-1 to TRBJ1-6. TRBV21-1 has pseudogene status. This receptor was obtained from a man aged 40-50 years with active or convalescent COVID-19. Source material: peripheral blood. This CDR3 reads CASSKRFGGNSPLHF. CDR3 nucleotides: TGTGCCAGCAGCAAACGCTTTGGAGGCAATTCACCCCTCCACTTT.